The clone carrying this TCR beta chain was observed a handful of times. Antigen specificity is unknown. Time point described: week 11, during vaccination. Vaccine doses each comprised 300 ug of mutant IDH1 20-mer peptide, with topical imiquimod. The data were taken from a study of a mutant IDH1 vaccine in newly diagnosed glioma. At the level of the study: Patients got their first vaccination 4-6 weeks after radiotherapy alone, or with temozolomide cycles. Patients had received radiotherapy, temozolomide, or both previously, most receiving both. Study conclusions and caveats: Among patients, around 93% showed immune responses induced by the vaccine. Changes to the top peripheral T cell clonotypes appeared unrelated to pseudoprogression.

CDR3 length: 17 residues. The germline gives CDR1 SQVTM, CDR2 ANQGSEA. V was shortened by 4 bases and J by 0 bases, with 21 bases between the two germline ends. The method was immunoSEQ multiplex PCR; TCRdb's version includes in-frame clones alone and lacks a portion of them. The table shows tens of thousands of clones, with about 90% occurring only once. This chain links TRBV29-1 with TRBJ1-2, with D maybe TRBD1 (6 bases). The clonotype originates from a man aged 18 to 29 with glioma. This specimen was PBMCs, taken from a glioma patient whose treatment included an IDH1 peptide vaccine. The CDR3: CSVVIKTAGGANYGYTF. In nucleotides, the CDR3 is TGCAGCGTTGTTATAAAGACTGCCGGGGGCGCTAACTATGGCTACACCTTC.